The source of this TCR beta chain is a study of CD8+CD57+ T cells in acquired aplastic anemia. The use of genomic DNA as template underpinned the TCR beta VDJ and CDR3 profiling. TCRdb recomputed calls from the reads with MiXCR, one row per CDR3 protein. This sample has 150,000 or so distinct CDR3 sequences; around 48% occur once, and the top ten carry under 1.2%. Germline CDR1 is SGHTA and CDR2 is FQGTGA. The J segment lost 9 bases and the V segment lost 3 bases, leaving 6 bases of the junction unmatched. The CDR3 totals 16 residues. For sequencing, patients were chosen who had shown expansion of CD8+CD57+ cells by flow cytometry.

The rearrangement joins TRBV7-3 to TRBJ1-6; TRBD1 agrees at 12 bases. Input material: sorted CD4+, CD8+, or CD8+CD57+ T cells (not recorded which) from PBMCs. The origin of this receptor is a human donor with aplastic anemia. CDR3 DNA: TGTGCCAGCAGCTTGACTGGGACAGGGGGCAGTTCACCCCTCCACTTT. Amino acids: CASSLTGTGGSSPLHF. The full variable domain, in which reference TRBV7-3 and TRBJ1-6 provide the parts outside the CDR3, is GAGVSQTPSNKVTEKGKYVELRCDPISGHTALYWYRQSLGQGPEFLIYFQGTGAADDSGLPNDRFFAVRPEGSVSTLKIQRTERGDSAVYLCASSLTGTGGSSPLHFGNGTRLTVT.